The 4 T cell receptor beta chains below come from one sample, sequenced in a study of early stage breast cancer tumors. The table came from immunoSEQ multiplex PCR; TCRdb's copy has only in-frame clones and leaves some out. The data contain 50,000 to 65,000 clones, around three quarters of them singletons. The source material was blood. Receptors were obtained from a person in their twenties or thirties with breast cancer.

The genes are TRBV9 and TRBJ2-1; 14 positions match TRBD2. Germline-derived CDR1 and CDR2 are SGDLS and YYNGEE. Trimming took 4 bases from V and 7 from J; bases not matched to a gene: 4. The CDR3 contains 15 residues. The CDR3 nucleotides read TGTGCCAGCAGCAGAGGACTAGCGGGAGGTAATGAGCAGTTCTTC. Translation gives CASSRGLAGGNEQFF.

This clone came up once. J is TRBJ1-1 and V is TRBV6-5; D is ambiguous. The germline V gene has CDR1 MNHEY and CDR2 SVGAGI. This CDR3 is built from 14 residues. Trimming removed 0 bases at V and 6 bases at J, with 11 bases between. The CDR3 DNA follows: TGTGCCAGCAGTTACTCGACGGGTTGGGCTGAAGCTTTCTTT. Protein product: CASSYSTGWAEAFF.

The chain has TRBV27 and TRBJ1-1; tentative D call: TRBD1 (5 bases). This CDR3 region has 13 residues. Germline V gene data show CDR1 as MNHEY and CDR2 as SMNVEV (reference sequence). Trimming pared 3 bases from V and 4 bases from J, leaving 9 bases between. As DNA, the CDR3 is TGTGCCAGCAGTTTGGGGGGTGCCACTGAAGCTTTCTTT. Translated: CASSLGGATEAFF.

This clone occurred a few times. J is TRBJ1-1 and V is TRBV10-1; the match to TRBD1 covers 8 bases. V was clipped by 5 bases and J by 4 bases; unmatched bases: 3. The CDR3 loop spans 13 amino acids. Germline V lookup: CDR1 WNHNN, CDR2 SYGVQD (reference sequence). Here the CDR3 reads CASSPTGGTEAFF. CDR3 in DNA: TGCGCCAGCAGTCCTACAGGGGGCACTGAAGCTTTCTTT.